This T cell receptor beta chain was found in a study of blood T cell repertoires in COVID-19. The method was immunoSEQ multiplex PCR; TCRdb's version includes in-frame clones alone and lacks a portion of them. The repertoire includes fewer than 400,000 clones, approximately 90% of them detected once, and around 4% sits in the top ten. Recruits, aged roughly 18 to 95 years, lived in roughly 22 US areas. Sequencing was done on a sample of PBMCs or T cells enriched from blood (not recorded which). The clonotype was recovered from a man younger than 45 who had recovered from COVID-19.

CDR3 sequence: CAISENKIYQPQHF. The CDR3 DNA follows: TGTGCCATCAGTGAGAACAAAATCTATCAGCCCCAGCATTTT. The chain has TRBV10-3 and TRBJ1-5, with D unresolved. Germline V gene data show CDR1 as ENHRY and CDR2 as SYGVKD. The CDR3 loop spans 14 amino acids. V was cut by 2 bases and J by 5 bases, with 10 bases left in between.